This T cell receptor beta chain was obtained from a study of T cell responses to AZD1222 COVID-19 vaccine. Broader study findings: After two AZD1222 doses, spike-specific TCR breadth and depth rose versus day 0. Within unmutated variant regions lay the reported targets of nearly half of spike-specific TCRs. Only 5 or 6 AZD1222 recipients tested seropositive at baseline.

TCRdb's copy holds only in-frame clones and misses some; the assay was immunoSEQ multiplex PCR. This sample has approximately 98,000 clones, with roughly 90% found just once. With 2 bases removed from V and 3 bases from J, the gap between germline ends came to 10 bases. Looked up from germline, CDR1 is SGHTA and CDR2 is FQGTGA. The CDR3 runs 14 residues. As regards this clone: Its target is not known.

The sample was peripheral blood, taken on day 0 of MenACWY control vaccination. The sequence was obtained from an adult in good health. The chain uses TRBV7-3 and TRBJ1-1; TRBD1 is a possible D gene (5 bases). The CDR3 DNA sequence: TGTGCCAGCAGCTTACAGGGTGGGCACACTGAAGCTTTCTTT. Translated, it gives CASSLQGGHTEAFF.